This TCR beta chain was sequenced for a study of blood T cell repertoires in COVID-19. Trimming at V came to 4 bases and at J to 3 bases, leaving 7 bases not matched to a gene. This CDR3 has 15 amino acids. Germline CDR1 is SGDLS and CDR2 is YYNGEE. This clone was counted once. Other DNA sequences within the sample encode an identical CDR3. TCRdb keeps only in-frame clones here, not all; method: immunoSEQ multiplex PCR. Found here are 200,000 to 300,000 clones, roughly 80% of them singletons; the top ten hold around 6.4%. The genes are TRBV9 and TRBJ2-3; 8 bases align to TRBD2. This TCR derives from a woman aged 55-69 years with active or convalescent COVID-19. The sample taken for sequencing was peripheral blood. The CDR3 bases are TGTGCCAGCAGCCCACGAGCGGGAGTAACAGATACGCAGTATTTT. Translation gives CASSPRAGVTDTQYF.